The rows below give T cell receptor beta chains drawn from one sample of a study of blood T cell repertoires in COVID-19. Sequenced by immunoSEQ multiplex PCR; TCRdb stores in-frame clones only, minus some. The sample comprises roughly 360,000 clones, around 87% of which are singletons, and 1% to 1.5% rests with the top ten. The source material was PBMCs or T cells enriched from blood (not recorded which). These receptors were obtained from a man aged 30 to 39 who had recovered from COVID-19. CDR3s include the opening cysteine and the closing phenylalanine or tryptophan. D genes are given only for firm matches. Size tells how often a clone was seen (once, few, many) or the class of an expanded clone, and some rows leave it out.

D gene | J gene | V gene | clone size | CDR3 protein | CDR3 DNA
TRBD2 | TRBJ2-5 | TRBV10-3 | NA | CAIRDSGGETQYF | TGTGCCATCAGAGATAGCGGGGGTGAGACCCAGTACTTC
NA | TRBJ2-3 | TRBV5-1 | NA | CASSFRRAGITDTQYF | TGCGCCAGCAGCTTCCGGAGGGCGGGGATCACAGATACGCAGTATTTT
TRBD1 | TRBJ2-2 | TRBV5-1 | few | CASSSYSGTGWPARTGELFF | TGCGCCAGCAGCTCCTATTCCGGGACAGGGTGGCCCGCCCGCACCGGGGAGCTGTTTTTT
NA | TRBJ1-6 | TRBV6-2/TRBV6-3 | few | CASSYVGARDSPLHF | TGTGCCAGCAGTTACGTGGGGGCCCGTGATTCACCCCTCCACTTT
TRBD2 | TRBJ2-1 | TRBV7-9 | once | CASSPSGPEQFF | TGTGCCAGCAGCCCTAGCGGCCCAGAGCAGTTCTTC
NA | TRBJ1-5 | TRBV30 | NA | CAWSVWGEQPQHF | TGTGCCTGGAGTGTTTGGGGGGAGCAGCCCCAGCATTTT
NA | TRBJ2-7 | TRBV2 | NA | CASSTRVEQYF | TGTGCCAGCTCGACTAGGGTCGAGCAGTACTTC
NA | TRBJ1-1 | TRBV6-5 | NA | CASILIRLGTEAFF | TGTGCCAGCATACTCATCCGACTTGGGACTGAAGCTTTCTTT
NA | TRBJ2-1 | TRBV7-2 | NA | CASSPFQGTIHNEQFF | TGTGCCAGCAGCCCCTTCCAGGGTACAATACACAATGAGCAGTTCTTC
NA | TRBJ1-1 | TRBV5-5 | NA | CASSLWRAMNTEAFF | TGTGCCAGCAGCTTGTGGCGGGCGATGAACACTGAAGCTTTCTTT
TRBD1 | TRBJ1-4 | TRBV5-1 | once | CASSSQGASNEKLFF | TGCGCCAGCAGCTCCCAGGGGGCCTCTAATGAAAAACTGTTTTTT
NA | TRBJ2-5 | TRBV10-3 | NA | CAISESQETQYF | TGTGCCATCAGTGAGTCTCAGGAGACCCAGTACTTC
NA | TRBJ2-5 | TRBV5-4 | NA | CASSAGGSDGTQYF | TGTGCCAGCAGCGCCGGGGGTAGTGATGGGACCCAGTACTTC
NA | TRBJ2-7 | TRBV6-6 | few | CASRTGEESYEQYF | TGTGCCAGCAGAACAGGGGAGGAGTCCTACGAGCAGTACTTC
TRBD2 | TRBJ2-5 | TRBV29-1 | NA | CSAGGSRQETQYF | TGCAGCGCCGGGGGGAGTCGCCAAGAGACCCAGTACTTC
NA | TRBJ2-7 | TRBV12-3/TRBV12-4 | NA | CASSSIYEQYF | TGTGCCAGCAGTTCCATCTACGAGCAGTACTTC
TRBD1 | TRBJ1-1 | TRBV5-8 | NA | CASSLRSGGLTEAFF | TGTGCCAGCAGCTTGCGTTCAGGGGGTCTAACTGAAGCTTTCTTT
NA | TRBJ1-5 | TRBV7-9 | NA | CASSLGGGFNQPQHF | TGTGCCAGCAGCCTAGGAGGGGGATTCAATCAGCCCCAGCATTTT
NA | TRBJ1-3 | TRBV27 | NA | CASSQNPQGRNNLKSGNTIYF | TGTGCCAGCAGTCAAAACCCACAGGGCCGCAATAACCTCAAATCTGGAAACACCATATATTTT
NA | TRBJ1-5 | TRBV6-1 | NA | CASSPGEGQPQHF | TGTGCCAGCAGTCCCGGGGAGGGTCAGCCCCAGCATTTT
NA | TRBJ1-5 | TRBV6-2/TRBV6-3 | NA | CASSPDSHSNQPQHF | TGTGCCAGCAGTCCGGACAGTCATAGCAATCAGCCCCAGCATTTT
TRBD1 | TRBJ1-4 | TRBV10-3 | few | CAISEGTATEKLFF | TGTGCCATCAGTGAGGGGACAGCTACAGAAAAACTGTTTTTT